The 30 T cell receptor beta chains reported below all come from one sample, sequenced in a study of post-analysis software for immune sequencing data. Findings and caveats of the study: Five or six TRBV segments (TRBV5-6, TRBV5-1 and TRBV20-1 among them) occurred more frequently in patients than in controls.

What these receptors recognize is not known. Every TCR beta cDNA library bore unique molecular identifiers. TCRdb re-analysed the PCR reads in MiXCR, keeping a single row per CDR3 protein. The sample lists a few hundred thousand distinct CDR3 sequences; roughly 36% were seen once. Sequenced material: blood. The source is a girl aged 5-17 years with multiple sclerosis.

This clonotype appeared a single time. The chain employs TRBV6-5 and TRBJ2-7; TRBD2 is a possible D gene (5 bases). The CDR3 sequence is 13 residues long. Per the germline V gene, CDR1 is MNHEY and CDR2 is SVGAGI. The ends were cut back, 8 bases at V and 9 bases at J, with 20 bases in the middle. This CDR3 reads CASWVASSRGQYF. DNA for the CDR3: TGTGCCAGCTGGGTAGCTAGCAGTCGCGGGCAGTACTTC.

The J gene is TRBJ2-5, the V gene TRBV7-2; D unclear. V lost 5 bases to trimming and J lost 5 bases, with 15 bases between them. Looked up from germline, CDR1 is SGHTA and CDR2 is FQGNSA. The CDR3 runs to 14 residues. The chain's CDR3 is CASSHIFRRETQYF. CDR3 DNA sequence: TGTGCCAGCAGCCATATCTTCCGTCGGGAGACCCAGTACTTC.

This clonotype has a handful of counts. The V and J genes are TRBV5-6 and TRBJ2-1; D possibly uses TRBD1 or TRBD2 (6 bases each). CDR3 size: 13 residues. The ends were cut back, 5 bases at V and 8 bases at J, with 14 bases in the middle. CDR1 is SGHDT, CDR2 YYEEEE, per germline. CDR3 coding DNA: TGTGCCAGCAGGCCGGGGGCGGGCGATGAGCAGTTCTTC. Protein: CASRPGAGDEQFF. The full variable domain, in which reference TRBV5-6 and TRBJ2-1 provide the parts outside the CDR3, is DAGVTQSPTHLIKTRGQQVTLRCSPKSGHDTVSWYQQALGQGPQFIFQYYEEEERQRGNFPDRFSGHQFPNYSSELNVNALLLGDSALYLCASRPGAGDEQFFGPGTRLTVL.

The chain is built from TRBV24-1 and TRBJ2-2; a weak D match, TRBD1 (6 bases). The germline V gene encodes CDR1 KGHDR and CDR2 SFDVKD. The V gene lost 5 bases and the J gene lost 0 bases, with 15 bases spanning the gap. CDR3 size: 17 residues. The CDR3 DNA follows: TGTGCCACCAGTGGTGGGACAACCTACGCGAACACCGGGGAGCTGTTTTTT. Protein product: CATSGGTTYANTGELFF.

This clonotype came up a few times. The chain couples TRBV7-3 to TRBJ2-1; 8 positions match TRBD2. The CDR3 consists of 14 residues. V lost 3 bases and J lost 8; bases outside the gene matches: 6. Germline V gene sequence: CDR1 SGHTA, CDR2 FQGTGA. The CDR3 DNA follows: TGTGCCAGCAGCTTGGGCGGGGGGTGGGATGAGCAGTTCTTC. Protein product: CASSLGGGWDEQFF.

This rearrangement joins TRBV12-3 or TRBV12-4 to TRBJ2-1; no firm D call. CDR3 size: 11 residues. The germline V and J ends were trimmed by 4 bases and 6 bases, with 4 bases remaining between them. The CDR3 nucleotides read TGTGCCAGCAGTTGCCTCAATGAGCAGTTCTTC. Translating gives CASSCLNEQFF.

The rearrangement uses TRBV5-1 and TRBJ2-7, with 9 bases aligning to TRBD2. Germline V gives CDR1 SGHRS, CDR2 YFSETQ. Unmatched junction bases numbered 5, after V lost 0 bases and J lost 7 bases. The CDR3 has 14 residues. CDR3 residues: CASSLVLTSGEQYF. In DNA form, the CDR3 reads TGCGCCAGCAGCTTGGTCCTTACTAGCGGGGAGCAGTACTTC.

V is TRBV7-2 and J is TRBJ2-7; 10 nucleotides align to TRBD1. J was trimmed by 4 bases and V by 3 bases; bases with no gene match: 3. The CDR3 consists of 14 residues. Germline loops: CDR1 SGHTA, CDR2 FQGNSA. CDR3 protein: CASSFLGQGYEQYF. CDR3 DNA: TGTGCCAGCAGCTTCTTGGGACAGGGGTACGAGCAGTACTTC.

The chain links TRBV10-3 to TRBJ1-1, with 9 bases lining up with TRBD1. There are 15 residues in the CDR3. V dropped 6 bases and J dropped 4; count of bases not matched to a gene: 9. CDR1 is ENHRY, CDR2 SYGVKD, per germline. The CDR3 bases are TGTGCCATCAGACCTGGGACAGGGAAATTCACTGAAGCTTTCTTT. Translated: CAIRPGTGKFTEAFF.

DNA for the CDR3: TGTGCCAGCAGGAGGGAATCCGGGGAGCTGTTTTTT. Translation gives CASRRESGELFF. The V call is TRBV12-3 or TRBV12-4, the J call TRBJ2-2, with TRBD2 as a possible D gene (5 bases). This CDR3 is 12 amino acids long. V was trimmed by 6 bases and J by 6 bases, leaving 8 bases between them.

This clonotype came up a few times. The V call is TRBV3-1, the J call TRBJ1-1; 7 bases are a match to TRBD1. CDR3 size: 14 residues. Unmatched junction bases numbered 2, after V lost 0 bases and J lost 4 bases. Germline V lookup: CDR1 LGHDT, CDR2 YNNKEL (reference sequence). CDR3 region: CASSQEAGGTEAFF. The CDR3 DNA reads TGTGCCAGCAGCCAAGAGGCAGGGGGCACTGAAGCTTTCTTT.

Ten or more counts support this clonotype. The chain is built from TRBV11-2 and TRBJ2-5; D may be TRBD2 (6 bases). CDR3 length equals 15 residues. The ends were cut back, 5 bases at V and 5 bases at J, with 18 bases in the middle. Germline V gives CDR1 SGHAT, CDR2 FQNNGV. For the CDR3, the DNA is TGTGCCAGCAGCCCAGTCGTGGGGGGTCGTGAGACCCAGTACTTC. Protein: CASSPVVGGRETQYF.

CDR3 coding DNA: TGTGCCAGCAGTGTTCCAGGCTACGAGCAGTACTTC. Translation gives CASSVPGYEQYF. The J gene is TRBJ2-7, the V gene TRBV28; no definite D call. The germline gives CDR1 MDHEN, CDR2 SYDVKM. Trimming took 5 bases from V and 3 from J, leaving 8 bases between them. The CDR3 consists of 12 residues.

This clonotype was seen ten or more times. The chain combines TRBV29-1 with TRBJ2-7; maybe TRBD1 (5 bases). Germline V lookup: CDR1 SQVTM, CDR2 ANQGSEA. The length of the CDR3 is 15 residues. V was shortened by 5 bases and J by 1 base, with 18 bases between the two germline ends. In DNA form, the CDR3 reads TGCAGCGTTTTTACGTCGGACACCGGGTCCTACGAGCAGTACTTC. This translates into CSVFTSDTGSYEQYF.

This clonotype appeared a few times. V gene TRBV5-6 combines with J gene TRBJ2-3; D remains unclear. Trimming removed 2 bases from V and 0 bases from J, with 13 bases in between. The germline V gene encodes CDR1 SGHDT and CDR2 YYEEEE. The CDR3 runs 16 residues. CDR3 bases: TGTGCCAGCAGCTTCTACGGCTCAGCTAGCACAGATACGCAGTATTTT. Translated, it gives CASSFYGSASTDTQYF.

The CDR3 bases are TGCGCCAGCAGCTTCCCTTTTCGGGACAGGGCGGCCCTCCCAATTAATGAGCAGTTCTTC. Its translation: CASSFPFRDRAALPINEQFF. The rearrangement links TRBV5-1 to TRBJ2-1; 9 positions match TRBD1. J gave up 7 bases and V 2 bases, and 22 bases lay outside the gene matches. From germline, CDR1 is SGHRS and CDR2 YFSETQ. The CDR3 loop spans 20 amino acids.

With respect to this clonotype: A junction boundary mismatches the germline segment, possibly from a read error. This chain uses TRBV12-5 with TRBJ2-5, with a possible D match to TRBD2 (6 bases). This CDR3 spans 18 amino acids. Germline loops: CDR1 LGHNT, CDR2 FRNRAP. The CDR3 DNA follows: TGTGCTAGTGGTTTGGCAACTTCGGGGGTAATGTACAAAGAGATCCAGTACTTC. The encoded protein is CASGLATSGVMYKEIQYF.

The chain is built from TRBV19 and TRBJ2-1, with TRBD2 matching over 7 bases. V was clipped by 8 bases and J by 3 bases; unmatched bases: 13. The germline gives CDR1 LNHDA, CDR2 SQIVND (reference sequence). This CDR3 region has 16 residues. Here the CDR3 DNA reads TGTGCCAGTGCTAAGGAGGGCGGGAGTCTCTACAATGAGCAGTTCTTC. This sequence encodes CASAKEGGSLYNEQFF.

This rearrangement joins TRBV6-2 or TRBV6-3 to TRBJ2-5; no definite D call. With the DNA end fitting TRBJ2-7 better, the J assignment may be wrong. This CDR3 region has 12 residues. CDR1 is MNHEY, CDR2 SVGEGT, per germline. The CDR3 DNA sequence: TGTGCCAGCAGTTCCGCTGGCGGCGAGCAGTACTTC. Its protein product is CASSSAGGEQYF.

As DNA, the CDR3 is TGTGCCAGCAGTGACGTTGGACAGGGGGCATGGGAGCAGTACTTC. It codes for CASSDVGQGAWEQYF. The J gene is TRBJ2-5, the V gene TRBV6-1; 11 bases line up with TRBD1. V shed 3 bases, J shed 11 bases, and the junction held 11 bases outside the gene matches. CDR3 length equals 15 residues. Germline V CDR1 and CDR2: MNHNS, SASEGT.

The rearrangement joins TRBV4-1 to TRBJ1-6; D unclear. Trimming shortened V by 5 bases and J by 7 bases, and 12 bases separated the two germline ends. This CDR3 has 14 amino acids. Germline V CDR1 and CDR2: MGHRA, YSYEKL. CDR3 sequence reads: CASSASLGNSPLHF. The CDR3 DNA reads TGCGCCAGCAGCGCCTCACTTGGCAATTCACCCCTCCACTTT.

The chain joins TRBV20-1 to TRBJ2-3; the D is unclear. V dropped 5 bases and J dropped 0 bases, with 15 bases sitting between them. The V gene's germline CDR1 is DFQATT and CDR2 SNEGSKA (reference sequence). The CDR3 sequence is 15 residues long. DNA for the CDR3: TGCAGTGCTCCCATCCTCGGGTCCAGCACAGATACGCAGTATTTT. Translation: CSAPILGSSTDTQYF.

The gene calls are TRBV18 and TRBJ1-1, with D uncertain. From germline, CDR1 is KGHSH and CDR2 LQKENI. With 3 bases removed from V and 5 bases from J, the gap between germline ends came to 19 bases. CDR3 size: 16 residues. CDR3 protein: CASSPRTISERTEAFF. CDR3 nucleotides: TGTGCCAGCTCACCTAGGACTATAAGTGAGAGGACTGAAGCTTTCTTT.

This clonotype occurred a few times. In DNA form, the CDR3 reads TGTGCCAGCAGGCGACAGGGGATCGAGAACACTGAAGCTTTCTTT. This translates into CASRRQGIENTEAFF. The genes are TRBV5-5 and TRBJ1-1, with 8 bases aligning to TRBD1. CDR1 and CDR2 (germline): SGHKS, YYEKEE (reference sequence). CDR3 length: 15 residues. V shed 5 bases, J shed 1 base, and the junction held 7 bases outside the gene matches.

This rearrangement joins TRBV7-2 to TRBJ1-2; 10 nucleotides align to TRBD1. CDR3 length equals 15 residues. CDR1 SGHTA and CDR2 FQGNSA come from the germline V gene. The junction had 3 bases not matched to a gene; V was cut back by 1 base and J by 4 bases. The CDR3 region is CASSLGGTGAYGYTF. The CDR3 DNA follows: TGTGCCAGCAGCTTAGGGGGGACAGGGGCCTATGGCTACACCTTC.

The chain joins TRBV6-1 to TRBJ1-4; D is undetermined. The CDR3 is 15 residues long. V dropped 6 bases and J dropped 0 bases, with 11 bases sitting between them. Germline V gene lookup returns CDR1 MNHNS and CDR2 SASEGT. CDR3 DNA sequence: TGTGCCAGCAGGAAGGCCCGCGCAACTAATGAAAAACTGTTTTTT. Its translation: CASRKARATNEKLFF.

The chain is built from TRBV6-5 and TRBJ2-7; 8 bases line up with TRBD2. The trim removed 7 bases at V and 2 bases at J, leaving 10 bases unmatched. This CDR3 is 15 amino acids long. Germline CDR1 MNHEY, CDR2 SVGAGI. The CDR3 region has the DNA TGTGCCAGCACCTCGGCCGGGGGGGGAACCTACGAGCAGTACTTC. It is translated as CASTSAGGGTYEQYF.

The chain links TRBV12-3 or TRBV12-4 to TRBJ2-4, with 9 bases aligning to TRBD2. CDR3 length equals 13 residues. V was pared by 9 bases and J by 5 bases, with 5 bases of the junction left unmatched. The CDR3 sequence is CASLRGGENIQYF. CDR3 nucleotides: TGTGCCAGTCTGCGGGGGGGCGAAAACATTCAGTACTTC.

V gene TRBV30 combines with J gene TRBJ2-7; 9 nucleotides line up with TRBD2. CDR3 length equals 13 residues. V shed 2 bases, J shed 3 bases, and the junction held 2 bases outside the gene matches. Germline V gene sequence: CDR1 GTSNPN, CDR2 SVGIG (reference sequence). As DNA, the CDR3 is TGTGCCTGGAGTATAGCGGGGGTCTACGAGCAGTACTTC. Residues: CAWSIAGVYEQYF.

This clonotype was seen only once. The junction differs from germline at one of its ends, possibly a read error. V usage is TRBV20-1 and J usage is TRBJ2-3; TRBD2 matches at 10 bases. Germline values: CDR1 DFQATT, CDR2 SNEGSKA (reference sequence). This CDR3 region has 15 residues. CDR3 sequence (DNA): TGCAGTACTAGATCCGGGACTAGCGGCACAGATACGCAGTATTTT. Translation gives CSTRSGTSGTDTQYF.